This T cell receptor beta chain was sequenced in a study of blood T cell repertoires in COVID-19. At the level of the study: From the United States, Italy and Spain came samples of acute and convalescent COVID-19. PBMCs, B-cell-depleted T cells, or T cells were the source of the cDNA or gDNA that made up the material.

CDR1 is LNHDA and CDR2 is SQIVND in the germline V gene (reference sequence). V dropped 7 bases and J dropped 4; count of bases not matched to a gene: 14. CDR3 length: 17 residues. How the authors handled the data: The assay estimated nucleated cells by amplifying reference gene primers. The protocol was immunoSEQ multiplex PCR, while the TCRdb copy is restricted to in-frame clones and leaves out a portion. Clone size and V and J calls were adopted from that table, with D and trimming inferred from the DNA. The sample lists 150,000 to 200,000 clones; around 77% were seen once. The material sequenced was peripheral blood. The origin of this receptor is a man aged 55 to 70 with active or convalescent COVID-19. This chain joins TRBV19 and TRBJ2-2, with 8 bases lining up with TRBD2. The CDR3 coding sequence is TGTGCCAGTACCACAGGCCAACTAGCGGATTTCACCGGGGAGCTGTTTTTT. This sequence encodes CASTTGQLADFTGELFF.